Presented here are 26 T cell receptor beta chains from one specimen sequenced in a study of blood T cell repertoires in COVID-19. The table came from immunoSEQ multiplex PCR; TCRdb's copy has only in-frame clones and leaves some out. Counted here are 130,000 or so clones, roughly four fifths occurring once; the ten biggest clones make up approximately 11%. The material sequenced was peripheral blood. Receptors were obtained from a human donor in a cohort sampled during active COVID-19.

The V and J genes are TRBV3-1 (or the pseudogene TRBV3-2) and TRBJ2-5, with D maybe TRBD1 (6 bases). The J call may be in error: the DNA end matches TRBJ2-7 better. Germline V gene sequence: CDR1 LGHDT, CDR2 YNNKEL (reference sequence). CDR3 length equals 15 residues. The CDR3 DNA follows: TGTGCCAGCAGCCAAGGGGGGCGGAGCTCCTACGAGCAGTACTTC. It specifies CASSQGGRSSYEQYF.

CDR3 DNA: TGTGCCAGTAGTATCAACAGGGGAATGAACACTGAAGCTTTCTTT. Its protein is CASSINRGMNTEAFF. The gene calls are TRBV19 and TRBJ1-1; 7 bases agree with TRBD1. This CDR3 has 15 residues. Per germline, CDR1 LNHDA and CDR2 SQIVND (reference sequence). V was clipped by 3 bases and J by 0 bases; unmatched bases: 4.

The rearrangement links TRBV30 to TRBJ2-5; 7 positions agree with TRBD2. CDR1 GTSNPN and CDR2 SVGIG come from the germline V gene (reference sequence). The CDR3 covers 13 residues. With 8 bases clipped from V and 4 bases from J, the junction kept 10 bases outside the gene matches. CDR3 in amino acids: CALRPTGGETQYF. CDR3 DNA: TGTGCCCTCCGACCGACGGGAGGAGAGACCCAGTACTTC.

The chain uses TRBV5-1 and TRBJ2-1; 13 bases are shared with TRBD2. Trimming at V came to 4 bases and at J to 5 bases, leaving 6 bases not matched to a gene. The CDR3 totals 16 residues. Germline loops: CDR1 SGHRS, CDR2 YFSETQ. CDR3: CASSLTSGGVNNEQFF. CDR3 DNA: TGCGCCAGCAGCCTAACTAGCGGGGGGGTTAACAATGAGCAGTTCTTC. The full variable domain, completed using reference TRBV5-1 and TRBJ2-1, is KAGVTQTPRYLIKTRGQQVTLSCSPISGHRSVSWYQQTPGQGLQFLFEYFSETQRNKGNFPGRFSGRQFSNSRSEMNVSTLELGDSALYLCASSLTSGGVNNEQFFGPGTRLTVL.

CDR3 sequence reads: CAIRTTGTSTDTQYF. The CDR3 DNA follows: TGTGCCATCAGAACGACAGGGACTAGCACAGATACGCAGTATTTT. The chain recombines TRBV10-3 with TRBJ2-3, with a weak D call TRBD1 (7 bases). This CDR3 comprises 15 residues. Germline V CDR1 and CDR2: ENHRY, SYGVKD. V was shortened by 6 bases and J by 0 bases, with 13 bases between the two germline ends.

The V gene is TRBV28, the J gene TRBJ2-7, with TRBD1 matching over 9 bases. Germline assignment: CDR1 MDHEN and CDR2 SYDVKM. CDR3 length: 15 residues. The trim removed 2 bases at V and 3 bases at J, leaving 5 bases unmatched. CDR3 DNA sequence: TGTGCCAGCAGTTTAAGTGGGACAGGGAGCTACGAGCAGTACTTC. Encoded protein: CASSLSGTGSYEQYF. The variable domain in full, with the rest retrieved from reference TRBV28 and TRBJ2-7, is DVKVTQSSRYLVKRTGEKVFLECVQDMDHENMFWYRQDPGLGLRLIYFSYDVKMKEKGDIPEGYSVSREKKERFSLILESASTNQTSMYLCASSLSGTGSYEQYFGPGTRLTVT.

As to this clone: This sample also contains other DNA sequences that code for the same CDR3. The rearrangement uses TRBV9 and TRBJ2-3; TRBD2 matches at 8 bases. Germline V gene data show CDR1 as SGDLS and CDR2 as YYNGEE. The V gene end was trimmed by 3 bases and the J gene end by 4 bases; junction bases not matched to a gene: 4. There are 14 residues in the CDR3. The CDR3 sequence: CASSAGGGPDTQYF. The DNA of the CDR3 is TGTGCCAGCAGCGCCGGGGGGGGACCAGATACGCAGTATTTT.

V and J are TRBV24-1 and TRBJ2-3, with D tentatively TRBD1 (5 bases). From germline, CDR1 is KGHDR and CDR2 SFDVKD. The ends were cut back, 5 bases at V and 8 bases at J, with 19 bases in the middle. The CDR3 is 15 residues long. CDR3 coding DNA: TGTGCCACCAGTGCCAGGACGGACACGCATGGTACGCAGTATTTT. Translating it yields CATSARTDTHGTQYF.

This chain joins TRBV5-8 and TRBJ1-1, with TRBD1 as a possible D gene (5 bases). Per the germline V gene, CDR1 is SGHTS and CDR2 is YDEGEE. V shed 0 bases and J shed 2 bases, with 11 bases lying between them. This CDR3 has 15 residues. CDR3 bases: TGTGCCAGCAGCTTGGATGGGGGAGGAAACACTGAAGCTTTCTTT. Translating it yields CASSLDGGGNTEAFF.

This sequence joins TRBV11-2 and TRBJ1-2; TRBD1 matches at 8 bases. The CDR3 covers 17 residues. Trimming cost V 4 bases and J 2 bases; bases outside gene matches: 12. Germline CDR1 is SGHAT and CDR2 is FQNNGV. The CDR3 spells CASSSPADREGNYGYTF. The CDR3 region has the DNA TGTGCCAGCAGCTCACCCGCGGACAGGGAAGGAAACTATGGCTACACCTTC. The variable domain in full, completed from reference TRBV11-2 and TRBJ1-2, reads EAGVAQSPRYKIIEKRQSVAFWCNPISGHATLYWYQQILGQGPKLLIQFQNNGVVDDSQLPKDRFSAERLKGVDSTLKIQPAKLEDSAVYLCASSSPADREGNYGYTFGSGTRLTVV.

The V gene is TRBV12-3 or TRBV12-4, the J gene TRBJ2-3; tentatively, D is TRBD1 (6 bases). The V gene lost 8 bases and the J gene lost 2 bases, with 8 bases spanning the gap. The CDR3 contains 12 residues. This CDR3 reads CASEGDTDTQYF. CDR3 sequence (DNA): TGTGCCAGCGAGGGGGACACAGATACGCAGTATTTT.

The rearrangement links TRBV9 to TRBJ2-7, with 9 nucleotides matching TRBD2. Germline V gene data show CDR1 as SGDLS and CDR2 as YYNGEE. Trimming took 4 bases from V and 4 from J; bases not matched to a gene: 12. The CDR3 covers 16 residues. In nucleotides, the CDR3 is TGTGCCAGCAGCCCCCGCGATAGCGGGGGAAGTTACGAGCAGTACTTC. Encoded protein: CASSPRDSGGSYEQYF.

This clone appeared a few times. CDR3 in amino acids: CASSPTREARGEQFF. The CDR3 DNA follows: TGTGCCAGCTCCCCGACTCGGGAAGCCCGAGGGGAGCAGTTCTTC. The chain carries TRBV27 and TRBJ2-1, with D perhaps matching TRBD2 (5 bases). The germline V and J ends were trimmed by 8 bases and 10 bases, with 24 bases remaining between them. CDR3 length: 15 residues. Germline V gene lookup returns CDR1 MNHEY and CDR2 SMNVEV (reference sequence).

This clone was detected only once. The chain couples TRBV3-1 (or the pseudogene TRBV3-2) to TRBJ2-2; weak D call: TRBD2 (5 bases). The CDR3 loop spans 13 amino acids. The V end was cut by 4 bases, the J end by 4 bases, with 7 bases between. Germline V gives CDR1 LGHDT, CDR2 YNNKEL (reference sequence). CDR3 in DNA: TGTGCCAGCAGCCCTCGGGGCACCGGGGAGCTGTTTTTT. This sequence encodes CASSPRGTGELFF.

The chain links TRBV6-5 to TRBJ1-5, with TRBD1 matching over 8 bases. Looked up from germline, CDR1 is MNHEY and CDR2 is SVGAGI. V shed 6 bases and J 6 bases; nucleotides not matched to a gene: 10. CDR3 length: 15 amino acids. The CDR3 here is CASSPGTGYAQPQHF. CDR3 in DNA: TGTGCCAGCAGCCCCGGGACAGGTTACGCTCAGCCCCAGCATTTT.

The chain carries TRBV3-1 (or the pseudogene TRBV3-2) and TRBJ1-2; 9 nucleotides line up with TRBD1. V lost 6 bases and J lost 8; bases outside the gene matches: 7. The CDR3 runs to 13 residues. Germline V CDR1 and CDR2: LGHDT, YNNKEL (reference sequence). The CDR3 nucleotides are TGTGCCAGCAGGATACCGGGACAGGGAGGCTACACCTTC. This encodes CASRIPGQGGYTF.

This chain joins TRBV7-9 and TRBJ1-3; D is possibly TRBD1 (6 bases). V lost 1 base and J lost 3, with 7 bases in between. The CDR3 is 14 amino acids. Germline V gene data show CDR1 as SEHNR and CDR2 as FQNEAQ (reference sequence). Here the CDR3 DNA reads TGTGCCAGCAGCTTAGGCAGGGGTGGAAACACCATATATTTT. This translates into CASSLGRGGNTIYF.

This chain connects TRBV7-6 to TRBJ2-7; 8 bases are a match to TRBD2. With 2 bases clipped from V and 2 bases from J, the junction kept 5 bases outside the gene matches. CDR3 length: 15 amino acids. The germline V gene encodes CDR1 SGHVS and CDR2 FNYEAQ. The CDR3 here is CASSLSSGFPYEQYF. In nucleotides, the CDR3 is TGTGCCAGCAGCTTATCTAGCGGGTTCCCCTACGAGCAGTACTTC.

The CDR3 sequence: CAWRDSSNSPLHF. The CDR3 bases are TGTGCCTGGAGGGACAGCTCTAATTCACCCCTCCACTTT. The V and J genes are TRBV30 and TRBJ1-6; perhaps TRBD1 as D (6 bases). Trimming left V 3 bases short and J 6 bases short, with 9 bases between. This CDR3 has 13 residues. Looked up from germline, CDR1 is GTSNPN and CDR2 is SVGIG (reference sequence).

V usage is TRBV6-1 and J usage is TRBJ1-6, with a tentative D call TRBD1 (5 bases). The germline gives CDR1 MNHNS, CDR2 SASEGT. The ends were cut back, 2 bases at V and 9 bases at J, with 23 bases in the middle. The length of the CDR3 is 18 residues. This CDR3 reads CASSEQGSLLMYVSPLHF. The CDR3 DNA reads TGTGCCAGCAGTGAACAGGGAAGCCTTTTAATGTACGTTTCACCCCTCCACTTT.

This sequence joins TRBV5-4 and TRBJ1-1; 9 positions match TRBD1. The CDR3 covers 15 residues. V trimming: 4 bases; J trimming: 1 base; junction bases outside the gene matches: 5. Germline-derived CDR1 and CDR2 are SGHNT and YYREEE (reference sequence). The CDR3 nucleotides are TGTGCCAGCAGCCACCCGGACAGGGGGAACACTGAAGCTTTCTTT. Translated: CASSHPDRGNTEAFF.

This clone came up a few times. The chain couples TRBV9 to TRBJ2-1; 9 bases agree with TRBD1. Germline values: CDR1 SGDLS, CDR2 YYNGEE. V shed 3 bases, J shed 9 bases, and the junction held 13 bases outside the gene matches. This CDR3 comprises 16 residues. CDR3 sequence reads: CASSGTGGADRREQFF. DNA of the CDR3: TGTGCCAGCAGCGGCACAGGGGGCGCCGACCGTCGTGAGCAGTTCTTC.

The CDR3 here is CASSSAGPSADTQYF. CDR3 bases: TGTGCCAGCAGTTCCGCGGGGCCGTCCGCAGATACGCAGTATTTT. The chain combines TRBV11-2 with TRBJ2-3; D may be TRBD2 (6 bases). V dropped 6 bases and J dropped 4 bases, with 17 bases sitting between them. The germline CDR1 and CDR2 sequences are SGHAT and FQNNGV. CDR3 length: 15 residues.

The chain employs TRBV2 and TRBJ1-1, with a tentative D call TRBD1 (6 bases). Deletions cut 4 bases from V and 7 bases from J, with 10 bases between. CDR1 is SNHLY and CDR2 is FYNNEI in the germline V gene. The CDR3 has 12 amino acids. As DNA, the CDR3 is TGTGCCAGCAGTGTTGGGACAATTGAAGCTTTCTTT. Residues: CASSVGTIEAFF.

The chain has TRBV6-5 and TRBJ2-3, with a possible D match to TRBD2 (6 bases). Per the germline V gene, CDR1 is MNHEY and CDR2 is SVGAGI. The V end lost 6 bases, the J end lost 3 bases, and 10 bases lay between the germline ends. This CDR3 has 13 amino acids. CDR3 sequence: CASRGGRTDTQYF. The CDR3 nucleotides are TGTGCCAGCAGGGGGGGTCGGACAGATACGCAGTATTTT.

This clone turned up a few times. The chain links TRBV19 to TRBJ1-6; D uncertain. The CDR3 is made up of 17 amino acids. V lost 5 bases to trimming and J lost 0 bases, with 14 bases between them. Germline assignment: CDR1 LNHDA and CDR2 SQIVND (reference sequence). DNA for the CDR3: TGTGCCAGTAGTGAAGTAGCCGTAAGCTCCTATAATTCACCCCTCCACTTT. Its protein is CASSEVAVSSYNSPLHF.